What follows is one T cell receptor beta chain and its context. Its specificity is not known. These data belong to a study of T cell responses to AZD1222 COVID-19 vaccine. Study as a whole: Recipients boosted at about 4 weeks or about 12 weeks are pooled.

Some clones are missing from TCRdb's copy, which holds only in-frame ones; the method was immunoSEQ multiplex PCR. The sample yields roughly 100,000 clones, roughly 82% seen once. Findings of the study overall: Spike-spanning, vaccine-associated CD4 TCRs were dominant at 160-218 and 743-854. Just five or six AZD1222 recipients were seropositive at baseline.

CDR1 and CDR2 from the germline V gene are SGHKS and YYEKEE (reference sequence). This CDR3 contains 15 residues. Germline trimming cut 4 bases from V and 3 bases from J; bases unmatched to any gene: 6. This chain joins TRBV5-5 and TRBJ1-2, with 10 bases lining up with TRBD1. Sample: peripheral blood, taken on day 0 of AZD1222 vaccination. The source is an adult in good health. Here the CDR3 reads CASSPGQGVDYGYTF. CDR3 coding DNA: TGTGCCAGCAGCCCTGGACAGGGGGTCGACTATGGCTACACCTTC.